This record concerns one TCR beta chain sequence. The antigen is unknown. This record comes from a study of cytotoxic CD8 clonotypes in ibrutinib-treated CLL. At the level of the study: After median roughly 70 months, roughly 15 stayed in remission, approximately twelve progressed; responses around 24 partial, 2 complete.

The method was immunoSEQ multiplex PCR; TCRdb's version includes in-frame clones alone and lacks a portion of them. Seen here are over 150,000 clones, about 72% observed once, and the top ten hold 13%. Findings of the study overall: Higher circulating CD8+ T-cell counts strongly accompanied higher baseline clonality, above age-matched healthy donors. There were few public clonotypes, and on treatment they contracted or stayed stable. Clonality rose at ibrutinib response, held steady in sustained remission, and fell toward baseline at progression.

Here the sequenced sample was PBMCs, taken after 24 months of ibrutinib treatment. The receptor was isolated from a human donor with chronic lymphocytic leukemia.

The CDR3 DNA follows: TGTGCCAGCAGCTTAGGCCGAGCGGGAGTGAGTGAGACCCAGTACTTC. Protein product: CASSLGRAGVSETQYF. The chain combines TRBV13 with TRBJ2-5, with 8 bases matching TRBD2. This CDR3 is 16 amino acids long. V gave up 0 bases and J gave up 5 bases; unmatched junction bases: 8. The germline CDR1 and CDR2 sequences are PRHDT and FYEKMQ (reference sequence).